Sequencing of this TCR beta chain was carried out in a study of T cells in tumors after PD-1 blockade. Study-level information: On average, peripheral blood gave 100,000 to 140,000 TCR templates and over 35,000 unique clonotypes. General study points: Blood contained 35% to 50% of the tumor's TCR clonotypes.

Only in-frame clones appear in the TCRdb table, and some are missing; sequencing was by immunoSEQ multiplex PCR. Of around 35,000 clones listed, about three quarters are singletons. Germline loops: CDR1 KGHSH, CDR2 LQKENI. The germline V and J ends were trimmed by 2 bases and 1 base, with 8 bases remaining between them. The CDR3 sequence is 14 residues long. In regard to this clone: Antigen unknown.

Genomic DNA template from tumor biopsies or peripheral blood, 616 ng to 6,004 ng input. This chain links TRBV18 with TRBJ1-1; D is unclear. The starting material was PBMCs, obtained after anti-PD-1 treatment. The source is a human donor with basal cell carcinoma. This chain's CDR3 is CASSPVSRNTEAFF. Here the CDR3 DNA reads TGTGCCAGCTCACCAGTCTCAAGGAACACTGAAGCTTTCTTT.